Sequencing of this TCR beta chain was carried out in a study of shared clonotypes between healthy human individuals. Study-wide findings and caveats: Naive subsets usually exceeded memory subsets in estimated richness.

Concerning this clone: Its specificity is unknown.

CDR1 and CDR2 from the germline V gene are SGHDT and YYEEEE. Trimming removed 5 bases from V and 7 bases from J, with 18 bases in between. The CDR3 contains 14 residues. Sequencing was performed with immunoSEQ multiplex PCR; in TCRdb, only in-frame clones are kept and a portion is missing. Of millions of clones listed, around nine tenths are singletons. This TCR came from a man aged 18-30 years in good health. The chain employs TRBV5-6 and TRBJ1-2, with D hard to call. Sequences were obtained from naive CD4+ T cells sorted from blood. Regarding subset: CD45RA+ positively selected. DNA of the CDR3: TGTGCCAGCAGTACCGGGTCTTTTATTTTTGGCTACACCTTC. It translates to CASSTGSFIFGYTF.